This T cell receptor (beta chain) originates from a study of read filtering for tumor transcriptome and immune sequencing. Looking at the study overall: By R-ISS, stages I, II and III held approximately 8, 17 and 7 patients.

Germline assignment: CDR1 GTSNPN and CDR2 SVGIG (reference sequence). The CDR3 extends over 12 amino acids. V lost 3 bases, J lost 3 bases, and 1 base stayed unmatched. This clonotype was observed at least ten times. As yet, its antigen is unknown. This library used 300 to 500 ng RNA and molecular barcoded adaptors spanning alpha/delta and beta/gamma chains. MiXCR was run by TCRdb on the reads, yielding one entry per CDR3 protein. The profile shows approximately 140,000 distinct CDR3 sequences, about 13% of them singletons. General study results and limits: Even smaller IR-seq throughput identified most shared clonotypes. Correlation between methods rose after single-read clonotypes were removed.

The TCR sequence derives from a donor at least 40 years old with multiple myeloma. Sequenced input: a population of CD138-negative cells sorted from bone marrow. The chain joins TRBV30 to TRBJ2-5; 7 positions match TRBD1. This chain's CDR3 is CAWSGTEETQYF. The CDR3 region has the DNA TGTGCCTGGAGCGGGACAGAAGAGACCCAGTACTTC.